These 2 T cell receptor beta chains share one sample of origin, sequenced in a study of cytomegalovirus exposure and HLA in healthy donors. It was with 60 Vbeta and 13 Jbeta primers that the PCR ran. The table came from immunoSEQ multiplex PCR; TCRdb's copy has only in-frame clones and leaves some out. The table lists more than 90,000 clones. The sequenced sample consisted of PBMCs. The receptors come from a man aged 35 to 55 in good health and CMV-seropositive.

In nucleotides, the CDR3 is TGTGCCAGCAGTCCTCTGGGGGGAGGGTCCGAGCAGTACTTC. Translating it yields CASSPLGGGSEQYF. The V gene is TRBV28, the J gene TRBJ2-7; 7 bases agree with TRBD2. Germline CDR1 MDHEN, CDR2 SYDVKM. The CDR3 is made up of 14 amino acids. The ends lost 5 bases at V and 6 bases at J; junction bases unmatched: 10.

CDR3 DNA sequence: TGCAGCGTTGAAGCCGGGACAGGGGACCTAGCTACAGATACGCAGTATTTT. Translated, it gives CSVEAGTGDLATDTQYF. The J gene is TRBJ2-3, the V gene TRBV29-1, with TRBD1 matching 10 bases. Germline CDR1 reads SQVTM; CDR2 reads ANQGSEA. V lost 1 base, J lost 3 bases, and 10 bases stayed unmatched. CDR3 size: 17 residues.